Reported below is one TCR beta chain. Its antigen is unidentified. One end of the junction fails to match germline, which may point to a read error. These data are taken from a study of breast tumors, draining lymph nodes, adjacent tissues. The CDR3 runs 17 residues. CDR1 and CDR2 from the germline V gene are MNHNS and SASEGT. Overall study findings and caveats: Tumor T cell lymph node origin was a supported hypothesis, not proven. Tumor and nontumor repertoires were significantly more similar in luminal-like than in basal-like breast cancer. Tumor TCR diversity was below lymph nodes but above nontumor tissue. The data were judged consistent with most tumor T cells coming from lymph node and expanding in tumor.

TCRdb fed the multiplex PCR reads into MiXCR, producing one record per CDR3 protein. The sample lists over 60,000 distinct CDR3 sequences; 40% to 45% were seen once. The chain couples TRBV6-1 to TRBJ2-3; TRBD2 matches at 11 bases. The TCR comes from a female donor with breast cancer. Some clones in this sample may be carry-over from other donors' samples. The material sequenced was breast tumor tissue. The CDR3 protein is CASSLAGGPTSTDTQYF. The DNA of the CDR3 is TGCGCCAGCAGCCTAGCGGGGGGCCCGACCAGCACAGATACGCAGTATTTT.